This is a list of T cell receptor beta chains from one sample in a study of T cell repertoires in cytomegalovirus infection. MiXCR, applied by TCRdb to the reads, yields one record per CDR3 protein. The table lists approximately 700,000 distinct CDR3 sequences, 35% of them singletons. The material sequenced was PBMCs. These receptors all stem from a human donor in good health (CMV status not recorded). Some clones in this sample may be carry-over from other donors' samples. Each CDR3 is given with its conserved first and last residue. The D gene is left open where the match is weak. Part of the rows lack a size; the others show once, few, many or a class for expanded clones.

d_call	clone_size	v_call	cdr3_length	j_call	cdr3_nt	cdr3_aa
TRBD1	many	TRBV5-1	15	TRBJ1-2	TGTGCCAGCAGCTTAGGACAGGGAGCTAACTATGGCTACACCTTC	CASSLGQGANYGYTF
TRBD1	.	TRBV6-6	15	TRBJ1-1	TGTGCCAGCAGTTACATGGCAGGGGGCGGCACTGAAGCTTTCTTT	CASSYMAGGGTEAFF
.	.	TRBV15	16	TRBJ2-3	TGTGCCACCAGCAGAGATCTTGACCGGAGGACAGATACGCAGTATTTT	CATSRDLDRRTDTQYF
.	.	TRBV27	15	TRBJ2-5	TGTGCCAGCAGCCGAGAGTTAGGGGGCCAAGAGACCCAGTACTTC	CASSRELGGQETQYF
.	.	TRBV2	17	TRBJ2-7	TGTGCCAGCAAATGGCGTGGGGGATTTAGCGGCGCCGACGAGCAGTACTTC	CASKWRGGFSGADEQYF
.	few	TRBV7-9	15	TRBJ1-5	TGTGCCAGCAGCTTGATGGGGGGCGCGGGTCAGCCCCAGCATTTT	CASSLMGGAGQPQHF
TRBD1	.	TRBV29-1	14	TRBJ2-2	TGCAGCGTCTTTACAGGGGGCAGCGACGGGGAGCTGTTTTTT	CSVFTGGSDGELFF
TRBD2	.	TRBV14	16	TRBJ2-1	TGTGCCAGCAGCCGTCAGCCGGGACTAGCCTACAATGAGCAGTTCTTC	CASSRQPGLAYNEQFF
TRBD1	.	TRBV7-9	15	TRBJ1-2	TGTGCCAGCAGCCCCCACACAGGGGTCAATCCTGGCTACACCTTC	CASSPHTGVNPGYTF
TRBD1	few	TRBV20-1	15	TRBJ1-5	TGCAGTGCTAGAGCTATACAGGGGACCTATCAGCCCCAGCATTTT	CSARAIQGTYQPQHF
TRBD1	few	TRBV6-5	16	TRBJ2-3	TGTGCCAGCAGTTACTCTAAGGGGGCCCTCACAGATACGCAGTATTTT	CASSYSKGALTDTQYF
TRBD1	.	TRBV12-3/TRBV12-4	14	TRBJ1-1	TGTGCCAGCAGTGACAGGGGCGCAAACACTGAAGCTTTCTTT	CASSDRGANTEAFF
TRBD2	few	TRBV28	18	TRBJ2-3	TGTGCCAGCAGTTTGGGACTAGCGGGCCTTATTAGCACAGATACGCAGTATTTT	CASSLGLAGLISTDTQYF
TRBD2	few	TRBV4-1	15	TRBJ2-3	TGCGCCAGCAGCCACCTAGCGGAGGGCACAGATACGCAGTATTTT	CASSHLAEGTDTQYF
TRBD2	few	TRBV5-4	14	TRBJ2-7	TGTGCCAGCAGCACCGGGACTAGCTTATACGAGCAGTACTTC	CASSTGTSLYEQYF
TRBD1	many	TRBV7-6	15	TRBJ1-2	TGTGCCAGCAGCTCGGGACAGGGGCTCAACTATGGCTACACCTTC	CASSSGQGLNYGYTF
.	once	TRBV4-1	12	TRBJ2-7	TGCGCCAGCAGCCAAGCGGGCTACGAGCAGTACTTC	CASSQAGYEQYF
TRBD1	.	TRBV7-2	14	TRBJ1-2	TGTGCCAGCAGCTTACCCAGGGGGGACTATGGCTACACCTTC	CASSLPRGDYGYTF
TRBD2	many	TRBV7-2	16	TRBJ2-5	TGTGCCAGCAGTTTCTCGGGGACTAGCGTAGGAGAGACCCAGTACTTC	CASSFSGTSVGETQYF
TRBD1	.	TRBV12-3/TRBV12-4	14	TRBJ1-6	TGTGCCAGTAGTTTGGAGACAGGGCCATCACCCCTCCACTTT	CASSLETGPSPLHF
.	.	TRBV2	13	TRBJ1-5	TGTGCCAGCGTCGGGGATAGCAATGAGCCCCAGCATTTT	CASVGDSNEPQHF
.	.	TRBV6-1	17	TRBJ1-5	TGTGCCAGCAGTGTACGAGGGAGGGGTACGGGCAATCAGCCCCAGCATTTT	CASSVRGRGTGNQPQHF